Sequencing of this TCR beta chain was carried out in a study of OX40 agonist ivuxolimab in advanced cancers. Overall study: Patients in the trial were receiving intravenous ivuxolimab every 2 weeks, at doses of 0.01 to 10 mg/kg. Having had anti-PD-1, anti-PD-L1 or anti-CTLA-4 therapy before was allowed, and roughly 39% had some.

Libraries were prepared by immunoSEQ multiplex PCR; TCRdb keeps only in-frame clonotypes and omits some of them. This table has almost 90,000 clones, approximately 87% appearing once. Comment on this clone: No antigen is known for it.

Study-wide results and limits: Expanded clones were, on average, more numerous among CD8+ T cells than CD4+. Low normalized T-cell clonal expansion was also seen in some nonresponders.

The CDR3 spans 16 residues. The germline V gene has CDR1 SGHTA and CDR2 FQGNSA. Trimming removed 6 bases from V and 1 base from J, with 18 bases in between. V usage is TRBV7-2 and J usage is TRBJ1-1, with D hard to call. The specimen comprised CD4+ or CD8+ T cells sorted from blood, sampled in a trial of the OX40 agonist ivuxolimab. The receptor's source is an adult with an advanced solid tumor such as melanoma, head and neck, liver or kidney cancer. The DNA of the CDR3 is TGTGCCAGCAGGTTGACTGCCGGACGGCAGAACACTGAAGCTTTCTTT. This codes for CASRLTAGRQNTEAFF. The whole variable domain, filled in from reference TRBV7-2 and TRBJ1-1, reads GAGVSQSPSNKVTEKGKDVELRCDPISGHTALYWYRQSLGQGLEFLIYFQGNSAPDKSGLPSDRFSAERTGGSVSTLTIQRTQQEDSAVYLCASRLTAGRQNTEAFFGQGTRLTVV.